One T cell receptor (beta chain) is described in this entry. Its antigen specificity is not known. No base quality values were provided; no much bigger clone lies one nucleotide off. The library relied on the immunoSEQ multiplex PCR assay. The immuneACCESS repertoire file appears here via TCRdb, limited to in-frame rearrangements. These files lack a portion of the clones; in checked studies, under half of the deficit traces to unresolved V genes, and the cause of the others is not known. The sample table contains under 95,000 clones; only one count was recorded for 92% of them. The ten largest clones take up more than 2% of the sample. This entry is derived from a study of T cell changes during pregnancy in multiple sclerosis (dated by TCRdb to about 2019). As for the study more broadly: The study examined how the T cell repertoire changed over the course of pregnancy in women with multiple sclerosis.

The CDR3 covers 14 residues, taking in both the cysteine and the phenylalanine. This entry keeps only the CDR3 DNA: 42 bases, framed from base 1. The V end gives up 5 bases and the J end 6 bases, leaving 6 bases in the junction not matched to a gene. As encoded in the germline V gene, CDR1 is SGHTA while CDR2 is FQGNSA. The V and J genes are TRBV7-2 and TRBJ2-7, and 11 bases in between align with TRBD1. The TCR originated in a female donor with multiple sclerosis, enrolled in a pregnancy study. Sequencing was performed on peripheral blood, taken after pregnancy. Here the CDR3 is given as CASSLGQGAFEQYF. The nucleotide sequence is given as TGTGCCAGCAGCCTAGGACAGGGGGCTTTCGAGCAGTACTTC.